The 2 T cell receptor beta chains below were found in one sample sequenced in a study of T cell clones after liver transplantation. The method was immunoSEQ multiplex PCR; TCRdb's version includes in-frame clones alone and lacks a portion of them. The table shows 25,000 to 35,000 clones, with around 94% occurring only once. The source material was CD8+ T cells from blood, sampled 12 months after liver transplant. Receptors were obtained from a human patient who received a liver transplant. Some T cells may arise from the graft donor.

V usage is TRBV7-3 and J usage is TRBJ1-5; 7 nucleotides match TRBD1. This CDR3 contains 15 residues. Per the germline V gene, CDR1 is SGHTA and CDR2 is FQGTGA. With V trimmed by 5 bases and J by 5 bases, 9 bases remained unmatched. The CDR3 DNA reads TGTGCCAGCAGCCCTACAGGGGCGGGGGATCAGCCCCAGCATTTT. This codes for CASSPTGAGDQPQHF.

The chain couples TRBV7-9 to TRBJ2-7; D not certain. CDR1 SEHNR and CDR2 FQNEAQ come from the germline V gene (reference sequence). With 5 bases removed from V and 3 bases from J, the gap between germline ends came to 8 bases. CDR3 length: 12 residues. The CDR3 sequence: CASSPGNYEQYF. In DNA, the CDR3 is TGTGCCAGCAGCCCCGGCAACTACGAGCAGTACTTC.